The 4 T cell receptor beta chains below all came from one sample that was sequenced in a study of cytomegalovirus exposure and HLA in healthy donors. Primers for the PCR totalled 60 Vbeta and 13 Jbeta. Assay: immunoSEQ multiplex PCR; the TCRdb copy retains only in-frame clones and omits some. This sample carries fewer than 120,000 clones, 76% of them seen once, and the ten largest clones take 10% to 15%. The sample comprised PBMCs. These receptors were collected from a man younger than 45 in good health and CMV-seropositive.

The table lists this clone with a few counts. The chain carries TRBV7-2 and TRBJ2-1; 7 nucleotides match TRBD2. V lost 3 bases and J lost 3; bases outside the gene matches: 2. CDR3 length: 14 amino acids. Germline CDR1 SGHTA, CDR2 FQGNSA. The CDR3, as DNA: TGTGCCAGCAGCTTCAGCGGGGTCTACAATGAGCAGTTCTTC. This encodes CASSFSGVYNEQFF.

The genes are TRBV7-9 and TRBJ2-7; 7 bases line up with TRBD2. The germline V gene has CDR1 SEHNR and CDR2 FQNEAQ (reference sequence). Trimming at V came to 1 base and at J to 0 bases, leaving 3 bases not matched to a gene. This CDR3 region has 15 residues. The CDR3 loop reads CASSLEGGSSYEQYF. The CDR3 DNA reads as TGTGCCAGCAGCTTAGAGGGCGGGAGCTCCTACGAGCAGTACTTC. Using reference TRBV7-9 and TRBJ2-7 for the parts outside the CDR3, the full variable domain is DTGVSQNPRHKITKRGQNVTFRCDPISEHNRLYWYRQTLGQGPEFLTYFQNEAQLEKSRLLSDRFSAERPKGSFSTLEIQRTEQGDSAMYLCASSLEGGSSYEQYFGPGTRLTVT.

The chain has TRBV28 and TRBJ1-1; D is possibly TRBD1 (6 bases). Looked up from germline, CDR1 is MDHEN and CDR2 is SYDVKM. The CDR3 is made up of 14 amino acids. The ends were cut back, 5 bases at V and 0 bases at J, with 10 bases in the middle. CDR3 amino acids: CASSLTGMNTEAFF. The CDR3 region has the DNA TGTGCCAGCAGTCTGACAGGTATGAACACTGAAGCTTTCTTT.

The chain couples TRBV11-2 to TRBJ1-2; 10 positions match TRBD1. Germline CDR1 is SGHAT and CDR2 is FQNNGV. This CDR3 spans 16 amino acids. Trimming at V came to 0 bases and at J to 5 bases, leaving 6 bases not matched to a gene. In DNA form, the CDR3 reads TGTGCCAGCAGCTTAGATCGGACAGGGGGAGGTTATGGCTACACCTTC. Translated, it gives CASSLDRTGGGYGYTF.